Each of the 25 T cell receptor beta chains below was sequenced from the same sample in a study of blood T cell repertoires in COVID-19. Sequenced by immunoSEQ multiplex PCR; TCRdb stores in-frame clones only, minus some. The sample consists of about 250,000 clones, 86% of them appearing once. The sample was PBMCs or T cells enriched from blood (not recorded which). The receptors derive from a man aged 18 to 30 who had recovered from COVID-19.

The V gene is TRBV5-1, the J gene TRBJ2-1; TRBD2 agrees at 9 bases. This CDR3 region has 18 residues. Germline CDR1 SGHRS, CDR2 YFSETQ. The V and J ends lost 4 bases and 7 bases, in that order; junction bases with no gene match: 18. The CDR3 loop reads CASSLIGGPGLAGNEQFF. The CDR3 nucleotides are TGCGCCAGCAGCCTGATAGGGGGCCCGGGACTAGCAGGGAATGAGCAGTTCTTC.

This clone was seen a few times. The chain combines TRBV28 with TRBJ2-2, with 8 bases aligning to TRBD2. Trimming at V came to 6 bases and at J to 5 bases, leaving 11 bases not matched to a gene. The CDR3 length is 16 residues. CDR1 is MDHEN and CDR2 is SYDVKM in the germline V gene. DNA of the CDR3: TGTGCCAGCAGCCCTCTTAGCGGGACAAGGACCGGGGAGCTGTTTTTT. Translated, it gives CASSPLSGTRTGELFF.

The chain uses TRBV6-5 and TRBJ1-1, with 8 bases matching TRBD1. The CDR3 covers 15 residues. CDR1 and CDR2 from the germline V gene are MNHEY and SVGAGI. With 5 bases clipped from V and 4 bases from J, the junction kept 9 bases outside the gene matches. The DNA for the CDR3 is TGTGCCAGCAGTACAACCGGGACAGGTCCCACTGAAGCTTTCTTT. This translates into CASSTTGTGPTEAFF.

The V and J genes are TRBV5-1 and TRBJ1-5, with 7 bases fitting TRBD1. This CDR3 comprises 16 residues. Trimming took 6 bases from V and 0 from J; bases not matched to a gene: 9. Germline-derived CDR1 and CDR2 are SGHRS and YFSETQ. The CDR3 DNA is TGCGCCAGCATTGTTGTCGACAGGGATAGCAATCAGCCCCAGCATTTT. It specifies CASIVVDRDSNQPQHF.

This rearrangement joins TRBV30 to TRBJ2-2; 8 bases map to TRBD2. Germline V lookup: CDR1 GTSNPN, CDR2 SVGIG (reference sequence). This CDR3 has 13 residues. V shed 5 bases and J 7 bases; nucleotides not matched to a gene: 6. The CDR3 here is CAWQREFVGELFF. The CDR3 region has the DNA TGTGCCTGGCAGCGGGAGTTTGTCGGGGAGCTGTTTTTT.

The CDR3 nucleotides read TGTGCCACCAGCAGAGATGGTTTCGGGGAGAAGACTGAAGCTTTCTTT. Protein: CATSRDGFGEKTEAFF. J is TRBJ1-1 and V is TRBV15; D unclear. V was shortened by 0 bases and J by 5 bases, with 16 bases between the two germline ends. The CDR3 sequence is 16 residues long. Germline CDR1 and CDR2: LNHNV and YYDKDF (reference sequence). Using reference TRBV15 and TRBJ1-1 for the parts outside the CDR3, the full variable domain is DAMVIQNPRYQVTQFGKPVTLSCSQTLNHNVMYWYQQKSSQAPKLLFHYYDKDFNNEADTPDNFQSRRPNTSFCFLDIRSPGLGDTAMYLCATSRDGFGEKTEAFFGQGTRLTVV.

V is TRBV28 and J is TRBJ2-1; D uncertain. V lost 3 bases and J lost 8, with 11 bases in between. The length of the CDR3 is 13 residues. CDR1 MDHEN and CDR2 SYDVKM come from the germline V gene. The CDR3 sequence: CASSFTGFHEQFF. CDR3 nucleotide sequence: TGTGCCAGCAGTTTCACCGGTTTCCATGAGCAGTTCTTC.

The J gene is TRBJ2-5, the V gene TRBV6-5; TRBD2 matches 8 bases. V shed 8 bases and J 5 bases; nucleotides not matched to a gene: 10. The CDR3 runs 14 residues. CDR1 and CDR2 from the germline V gene are MNHEY and SVGAGI. The CDR3 here is CASGYGGGRETQYF. As DNA, the CDR3 is TGTGCCAGCGGGTACGGGGGGGGCAGGGAGACCCAGTACTTC.

The V and J genes are TRBV29-1 and TRBJ1-4; 11 bases are a match to TRBD1. With 4 bases clipped from V and 8 bases from J, the junction kept 6 bases outside the gene matches. This CDR3 is built from 14 residues. The germline CDR1 and CDR2 sequences are SQVTM and ANQGSEA. CDR3 in amino acids: CSVARGTGGEKLFF. As DNA, the CDR3 is TGCAGCGTTGCCCGCGGGACAGGGGGAGAAAAACTGTTTTTT.

V usage is TRBV7-2 and J usage is TRBJ1-6; possibly TRBD1 for D (6 bases). Germline V gene sequence: CDR1 SGHTA, CDR2 FQGNSA. V lost 4 bases, J lost 10 bases, and 11 bases lay in between. The CDR3 contains 13 residues. In DNA form, the CDR3 reads TGTGCCAGCAGCTCACAGGGTGCATCACCCCTCCACTTT. Translating gives CASSSQGASPLHF. Full variable domain (missing parts from reference TRBV7-2 and TRBJ1-6): GAGVSQSPSNKVTEKGKDVELRCDPISGHTALYWYRQSLGQGLEFLIYFQGNSAPDKSGLPSDRFSAERTGGSVSTLTIQRTQQEDSAVYLCASSSQGASPLHFGNGTRLTVT.

The genes are TRBV5-6 and TRBJ2-7, with D possibly being TRBD1 (6 bases). CDR1 is SGHDT, CDR2 YYEEEE, per germline. Trimming removed 2 bases at V and 0 bases at J, with 9 bases between. This CDR3 has 14 amino acids. DNA for the CDR3: TGTGCCAGCAGCTTCACGGACAGCTCCTACGAGCAGTACTTC. Amino acid sequence: CASSFTDSSYEQYF.

The chain uses TRBV7-9 and TRBJ1-1, with D unclear. Germline V gives CDR1 SEHNR, CDR2 FQNEAQ (reference sequence). The V end was cut by 2 bases, the J end by 3 bases, with 10 bases between. This CDR3 contains 14 residues. CDR3 in DNA: TGTGCCAGCAGCTTACCCGACATTTACACTGAAGCTTTCTTT. This sequence encodes CASSLPDIYTEAFF.

This rearrangement joins TRBV6-5 to TRBJ1-1, with D tentatively TRBD1 (6 bases). The CDR3 loop spans 12 amino acids. Between the trimmed V and J ends, which lost 6 bases and 8 bases, there was a span of 13 bases. CDR1 and CDR2 from the germline V gene are MNHEY and SVGAGI. The CDR3 is CASSGGPGEAFF. The CDR3 DNA reads as TGTGCCAGCAGCGGGGGGCCAGGAGAAGCTTTCTTT.

The table lists this clone with a count of one. The rearrangement uses TRBV11-3 and TRBJ2-4; D perhaps matches TRBD1 (6 bases). Per germline, CDR1 SGHNT and CDR2 YENEEA. CDR3 length: 13 amino acids. V was shortened by 5 bases and J by 5 bases, with 10 bases between the two germline ends. Written as DNA, the CDR3 is TGTGCCAGCAGCCCAGGGGCTGAAAACATTCAGTACTTC. This gives the protein CASSPGAENIQYF.

The gene calls are TRBV30 and TRBJ2-7; D is ambiguous. V lost 0 bases and J lost 6, with 12 bases in between. The CDR3 extends over 13 amino acids. Germline V gene lookup returns CDR1 GTSNPN and CDR2 SVGIG (reference sequence). CDR3 residues: CAWSVFPGSEQYF. CDR3 in DNA: TGTGCCTGGAGTGTATTCCCGGGTTCCGAGCAGTACTTC.

V usage is TRBV5-1 and J usage is TRBJ2-2; D is unclear. The CDR3 is made up of 15 amino acids. V dropped 0 bases and J dropped 5 bases, with 11 bases sitting between them. Germline CDR1 SGHRS, CDR2 YFSETQ. The CDR3 DNA reads TGCGCCAGCAGCTTGGACCACCCGCGTACCGGGGAGCTGTTTTTT. Amino acids: CASSLDHPRTGELFF. The variable domain in full, with the rest retrieved from reference TRBV5-1 and TRBJ2-2, is KAGVTQTPRYLIKTRGQQVTLSCSPISGHRSVSWYQQTPGQGLQFLFEYFSETQRNKGNFPGRFSGRQFSNSRSEMNVSTLELGDSALYLCASSLDHPRTGELFFGEGSRLTVL.

The chain couples TRBV9 to TRBJ2-1; 7 bases agree with TRBD1. This CDR3 has 16 amino acids. J lost 6 bases, V lost 1 base, and 10 bases had no gene match. The V gene's germline CDR1 is SGDLS and CDR2 YYNGEE. The CDR3 loop reads CASSVNPGGSINEQFF. CDR3 bases: TGTGCCAGCAGCGTAAATCCAGGGGGAAGCATCAATGAGCAGTTCTTC.

The gene calls are TRBV11-1 and TRBJ2-2, with 7 bases lining up with TRBD2. V lost 8 bases to trimming and J lost 4 bases; unmatched junction nucleotides: 7. Germline CDR1 SGHAT, CDR2 FQDESV (reference sequence). CDR3 length equals 14 residues. CDR3 coding DNA: TGTGCCAGCCGGGGGGTTCTTAGCACCGGGGAGCTGTTTTTT. Protein product: CASRGVLSTGELFF.

The chain uses TRBV12-3 or TRBV12-4 and TRBJ1-5; D perhaps matches TRBD1 (5 bases). The CDR3 length is 13 residues. Trimming shortened V by 3 bases and J by 7 bases, and 10 bases separated the two germline ends. CDR3 sequence reads: CASSFQGQQPQHF. CDR3 DNA sequence: TGTGCCAGCAGTTTTCAGGGTCAGCAGCCCCAGCATTTT.

The chain is built from TRBV5-6 and TRBJ2-1, with 10 positions matching TRBD1. J gave up 15 bases and V 5 bases, and 17 bases lay outside the gene matches. The germline gives CDR1 SGHDT, CDR2 YYEEEE. The CDR3 extends over 15 amino acids. The CDR3 nucleotides are TGTGCCAGCAGGCCGGGACAGGGGTTAATAGTTGGTCTGTTCTTC. Translation gives CASRPGQGLIVGLFF.

The chain employs TRBV15 and TRBJ1-5; D not certain. CDR3 length: 15 residues. CDR1 and CDR2 from the germline V gene are LNHNV and YYDKDF (reference sequence). V was shortened by 5 bases and J by 0 bases, with 11 bases between the two germline ends. For the CDR3, the DNA is TGTGCCACCAGCCCAGGATTCAGTAGCAATCAGCCCCAGCATTTT. It specifies CATSPGFSSNQPQHF.

The rearrangement uses TRBV5-1 and TRBJ2-3; 7 bases are a match to TRBD2. Germline trimming cut 4 bases from V and 2 bases from J; bases unmatched to any gene: 7. CDR3 length equals 15 residues. CDR1 SGHRS and CDR2 YFSETQ come from the germline V gene. The CDR3 bases are TGCGCCAGCAGCCCGGGACTAACCCCCACAGATACGCAGTATTTT. As protein: CASSPGLTPTDTQYF.

The chain is built from TRBV12-5 and TRBJ1-1, with a weak D call TRBD1 (6 bases). V lost 4 bases to trimming and J lost 13 bases, with 22 bases between them. The CDR3 totals 14 residues. Looked up from germline, CDR1 is LGHNT and CDR2 is FRNRAP. The CDR3 loop reads CASGSSSQGGRGFF. The CDR3 coding sequence is TGTGCTAGTGGTTCTTCCTCACAGGGCGGGAGGGGTTTCTTT. The variable domain in full, completed from reference TRBV12-5 and TRBJ1-1, reads DARVTQTPRHKVTEMGQEVTMRCQPILGHNTVFWYRQTMMQGLELLAYFRNRAPLDDSGMPKDRFSAEMPDATLATLKIQPSEPRDSAVYFCASGSSSQGGRGFFGQGTRLTVV.

The V call is TRBV29-1, the J call TRBJ1-3; a possible D gene is TRBD1 (5 bases). With 4 bases removed from V and 14 bases from J, the gap between germline ends came to 18 bases. CDR3 length: 12 amino acids. Germline-derived CDR1 and CDR2 are SQVTM and ANQGSEA. The CDR3 region has the DNA TGCAGCGTTGGTGAGACTACGGGACTATTATATTTT. Its translation is CSVGETTGLLYF. Filled out from reference TRBV29-1 and TRBJ1-3, the complete variable domain reads SAVISQKPSRDICQRGTSLTIQCQVDSQVTMMFWYRQQPGQSLTLIATANQGSEATYESGFVIDKFPISRPNLTFSTLTVSNMSPEDSSIYLCSVGETTGLLYFGEGSWLTVV.

This clone was seen once. V is TRBV6-5 and J is TRBJ1-2, with TRBD1 as a possible D gene (6 bases). The germline V gene has CDR1 MNHEY and CDR2 SVGAGI. This CDR3 spans 15 amino acids. V was pared by 6 bases and J by 0 bases, with 14 bases between. This chain's CDR3 is CASRDTRGANYGYTF. For the CDR3, the DNA is TGTGCCAGCAGAGATACCAGGGGAGCTAACTATGGCTACACCTTC.